This T cell receptor beta chain was sequenced during a study of identifying expanded T cells in peripheral blood. During the collection period, no donor immune events like infections were recorded. Clones were sequenced by immunoSEQ multiplex PCR, and TCRdb holds only the in-frame ones, with some missing. The data show 50,000 to 75,000 clones, about four fifths seen once. General observations from the study: Clone count variance between approximately 2-week samples rose with total template count.

On this clone: Its matching antigen is unknown.

The receptor was derived from a person aged 18-70 years in good health. The specimen sequenced was blood.

CDR3 residues: CASSTGQGGGYTF. In DNA form, the CDR3 reads TGTGCCAGTAGTACGGGACAGGGAGGCGGCTACACCTTC. The rearrangement joins TRBV19 to TRBJ1-2; 9 nucleotides align to TRBD1. With 4 bases clipped from V and 8 bases from J, the junction kept 5 bases outside the gene matches. The CDR3 contains 13 residues. In germline, CDR1 is LNHDA, CDR2 SQIVND (reference sequence). The full variable domain, with the rest looked up from reference TRBV19 and TRBJ1-2, is DGGITQSPKYLFRKEGQNVTLSCEQNLNHDAMYWYRQDPGQGLRLIYYSQIVNDFQKGDIAEGYSVSREKKESFPLTVTSAQKNPTAFYLCASSTGQGGGYTFGSGTRLTVV.